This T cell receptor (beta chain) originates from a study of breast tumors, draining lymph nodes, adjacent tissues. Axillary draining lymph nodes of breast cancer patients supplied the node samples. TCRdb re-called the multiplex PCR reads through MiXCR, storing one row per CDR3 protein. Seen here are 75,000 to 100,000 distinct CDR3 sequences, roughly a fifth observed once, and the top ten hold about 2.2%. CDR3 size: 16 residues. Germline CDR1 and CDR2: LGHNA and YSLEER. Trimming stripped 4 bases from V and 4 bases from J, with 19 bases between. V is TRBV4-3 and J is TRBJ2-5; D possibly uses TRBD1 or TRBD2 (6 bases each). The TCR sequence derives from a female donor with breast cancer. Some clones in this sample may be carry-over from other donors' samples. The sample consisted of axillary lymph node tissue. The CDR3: CASSPSPGAAGETQYF. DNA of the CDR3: TGCGCCAGCAGCCCCTCCCCGGGGGCCGCCGGAGAGACCCAGTACTTC.